This entry is about one T cell receptor (beta chain). No antigen is known for it. Per-nucleotide qualities are absent, and no much larger clonotype sits a single base away. The data were obtained in a study of CD8 T cells in ankylosing spondylitis listed by TCRdb under 2017. Regarding the complete study: T cell receptor beta repertoires were profiled in healthy donors and ankylosing spondylitis patients so that disease-linked TCR variants could be found. The whole study cohort included roughly 110 healthy donors and 20 to 25 ankylosing spondylitis patients. Peripheral blood was sampled, and synovial fluid was also collected from ankylosing spondylitis patients.

Summary of the overall study and its limitations: According to the report, matched synovial fluid samples from ankylosing spondylitis patients were significantly enriched for the disease-linked clones. A CD8+ phenotype was shown by the disease-linked clones, which were found at relatively low frequencies in peripheral blood. A TCR beta motif of several highly homologous amino acid variants appeared characteristic of blood from ankylosing spondylitis patients. Some motif variants had previously been reported in the synovial fluid and blood of reactive arthritis patients, which suggests shared mechanisms of disease initiation.

The CDR3 spans 18 residues, from the cysteine through the phenylalanine. Only CDR3 DNA is held: 54 bases, read in frame from base 1. CDR1 and CDR2 were assigned from the germline V gene as SGHAT and FQNNGV. Relative to germline, V is missing 2 bases and J is missing 0 bases, with 3 bases of the junction outside any gene match. TCRdb records Illumina HiSeq 2500 as the sequencer. Quantitative 5'-RACE with molecular barcodes was used to prepare TCR beta libraries. In the authors' own workflow: A new computational method based on a probabilistic model of VDJ rearrangement was used to identify disease-linked TCR variants. TCRdb reprocessing: public reads trimmed at Q25 with fastp, clones called with MiXCR, in-frame beta chains kept. When rows share a CDR3 protein, they turn into one entry using the most common DNA and genes. What appears here as the V and J calls and clone size reflects TCRdb's work, not the paper's. The sample profile shows around 770,000 distinct CDR3 sequences; around 19% of them were found once. The ten largest clones capture under 20% of the sample.

This clonotype was obtained from a male donor with ankylosing spondylitis. The chain was built from TRBV11-2 and TRBJ2-2; TRBD2 lines up with 13 middle nucleotides. The sequenced sample consisted of blood, either unsorted or a sorted T cell fraction (not recorded which). CDR3 sequence: CASSLRGTSGTNTGELFF. The nucleotide sequence is given as TGTGCCAGCAGCTTAAGGGGGACTAGCGGGACGAACACCGGGGAGCTGTTTTTT. The CDR3, completed at both ends by the reference TRBV11-2 and TRBJ2-2 genes, gives the full variable domain EAGVAQSPRYKIIEKRQSVAFWCNPISGHATLYWYQQILGQGPKLLIQFQNNGVVDDSQLPKDRFSAERLKGVDSTLKIQPAKLEDSAVYLCASSLRGTSGTNTGELFFGEGSRLTVL.